This is a list of T cell receptor beta chains from one sample in a study of regulatory T cells in long-lasting Graves disease. TCRdb re-analysed the multiplex PCR reads in MiXCR, keeping a single row per CDR3 protein. The table records 450,000 or so distinct CDR3 sequences, 20% to 25% of them present only once. The material was peripheral blood mononuclear cells (PBMCs), obtained when the disease was refractory, from a patient treated with antithyroid drugs. These receptors originate from a female donor with Graves disease. Both conserved end residues are part of each CDR3. The D gene is left open where the match is weak. A row's size may be missing; if present it is once, few, many or a size class.

CDR3nt	CDR3aa	j_gene	v_gene	d_gene	abundance
TGCGCCAGCAGTGAGTCTTTCACTAGCGGGAGTTACGAGCAGTACTTC	CASSESFTSGSYEQYF	TRBJ2-7	TRBV10-1	TRBD2	many
TGCGTCAGCAGCTTCCCGAATTCACCCCTCCACTTT	CVSSFPNSPLHF	TRBJ1-6	TRBV5-1	NA	NA
TGTGCCAGCAGCCTCGGACAATCAGAGCCCCAGCATTTT	CASSLGQSEPQHF	TRBJ1-5	TRBV28	NA	many
TGTGCCAGCAGTTTGTCGCTAGCGGGAGGGCCTTTTCACACAGATACGCAGTATTTT	CASSLSLAGGPFHTDTQYF	TRBJ2-3	TRBV12-3/TRBV12-4	TRBD2	NA
TGTGCCAGCACCCGGGACAGTACTCCTTACGAGCAGTACTTC	CASTRDSTPYEQYF	TRBJ2-7	TRBV25-1	TRBD1	NA
TGTGCCAGCAGCGAAGACGCAACGGGGTATGGCGCCACCTACGAGCAGTACTTC	CASSEDATGYGATYEQYF	TRBJ2-7	TRBV9	NA	NA
TGCAGTGCTATTAACATAGCATCCTATGGCTACACCTTC	CSAINIASYGYTF	TRBJ1-2	TRBV20-1	NA	few
TGCAGTGCTAGATTCGCAGGGACAGGGGTAGTATACGAGCAGTACTTC	CSARFAGTGVVYEQYF	TRBJ2-7	TRBV20-1	TRBD1	NA
TGTGCCACCATGAGCTGGGGCCGCCAGTACTTC	CATMSWGRQYF	TRBJ2-7	TRBV24-1	NA	NA
TGTGCCTGGAGTGTACTAGGAAGGGTGGGGGAAAAACTGTTTTTT	CAWSVLGRVGEKLFF	TRBJ1-4	TRBV30	NA	many
TGTGCCAGCAGCAGGGACAGGGTCCCGGGCACTGAAGCTTTCTTT	CASSRDRVPGTEAFF	TRBJ1-1	TRBV5-8	TRBD1	few
TGTGCCAGCAGTTTATATCACAGAGCCTACGAGCAGTACTTC	CASSLYHRAYEQYF	TRBJ2-7	TRBV28	NA	many
TGTGCCAGCAGTTTAAGGGGGAGGGGGCCTTCACCCCTCCACTTT	CASSLRGRGPSPLHF	TRBJ1-6	TRBV12-3/TRBV12-4	TRBD1	NA
TGTGCCAGCAGTTTAACGGTAGACTCCTACGAGCAGTACTTC	CASSLTVDSYEQYF	TRBJ2-7	TRBV27	NA	many